This passage covers 21 T cell receptor beta chains from one sample sequenced in a study of identical twins. TCRdb re-called the 5' RACE reads with MiXCR, one entry per CDR3 protein. The table records 200,000 to 250,000 distinct CDR3 sequences, around 15% of them present only once. Sequences were obtained from memory (CD45RO+) T cells sorted from blood. The receptor set was obtained from a woman aged 18 to 35 in good health.

This clonotype turned up a few times. The rearrangement joins TRBV4-3 to TRBJ2-3; D remains ambiguous. The CDR3 spans 13 residues. Trimming removed 0 bases at V and 10 bases at J, with 11 bases between. Germline V gene lookup returns CDR1 LGHNA and CDR2 YSLEER. The CDR3 here is CASSQEIKLAQYF. The CDR3 DNA reads TGCGCCAGCAGCCAAGAAATTAAGCTCGCGCAGTATTTT.

The chain joins TRBV12-3 or TRBV12-4 to TRBJ2-1; 8 bases line up with TRBD2. The CDR3 is 16 residues long. The V segment lost 2 bases and the J segment 0 bases; nucleotides outside the gene matches: 3. The CDR3 nucleotides read TGTGCCAGCAGTTTAAGGAGCGGGAGCTCCTACAATGAGCAGTTCTTC. Encoded protein: CASSLRSGSSYNEQFF.

This clonotype was seen a handful of times. The V and J genes are TRBV5-5 and TRBJ2-7; TRBD1 aligns across 8 bases. V dropped 2 bases and J dropped 7; count of bases not matched to a gene: 14. The CDR3 runs to 16 residues. CDR1 and CDR2 (germline): SGHKS, YYEKEE (reference sequence). CDR3 coding DNA: TGTGCCAGCAGCTTTCCTGGGGCAGGGGGCAATAGGGAGCAGTACTTC. Its translation: CASSFPGAGGNREQYF. The complete variable domain, with remaining parts taken from reference TRBV5-5 and TRBJ2-7, reads DAGVTQSPTHLIKTRGQQVTLRCSPISGHKSVSWYQQVLGQGPQFIFQYYEKEERGRGNFPDRFSARQFPNYSSELNVNALLLGDSALYLCASSFPGAGGNREQYFGPGTRLTVT.

A word on this clonotype: The CDR3 does not end in the conserved phenylalanine or tryptophan, so this is likely a read error. The genes are TRBV20-1 and TRBJ2-1; 11 nucleotides line up with TRBD2. This CDR3 is built from 16 residues. V lost 5 bases to trimming and J lost 6 bases; unmatched junction nucleotides: 12. CDR1 DFQATT and CDR2 SNEGSKA come from the germline V gene (reference sequence). The CDR3 here is CSAVPLTSGSGNEQFS. The CDR3 coding sequence is TGCAGTGCTGTTCCCCTAACTAGCGGGAGCGGCAATGAGCAGTTCTCC.

This clonotype has only one observation. The chain carries TRBV10-3 and TRBJ1-2; no clear D gene. The CDR3 sequence is 13 residues long. The V gene lost 3 bases and the J gene lost 4 bases, with 9 bases spanning the gap. Germline loops: CDR1 ENHRY, CDR2 SYGVKD. The CDR3 protein is CAISETLSYGYTF. CDR3 DNA: TGTGCCATCAGTGAAACTCTGAGCTATGGCTACACCTTC.

This clonotype was observed many times. The CDR3 nucleotides are TGTGCCAGCCAGGGGGAGCGCGGTCAGCCCCAGCATTTT. Its translation: CASQGERGQPQHF. The V and J genes are TRBV12-3 or TRBV12-4 and TRBJ1-5, with 7 positions matching TRBD1. This CDR3 is built from 13 residues. After removal of 8 bases from V and 6 bases from J, the junction contained 7 bases not matched to a gene.

V is TRBV6-5 and J is TRBJ2-3, with TRBD2 matching over 7 bases. The germline gives CDR1 MNHEY, CDR2 SVGAGI. The CDR3 is 15 residues long. V lost 2 bases and J lost 6; bases outside the gene matches: 8. Written as DNA, the CDR3 is TGTGCCAGCAGTTACGGGAGGGCCTTCTACGATACGCAGTATTTT. The encoded protein is CASSYGRAFYDTQYF.

This clonotype was picked up a small number of times. J is TRBJ1-2 and V is TRBV29-1; 9 bases are shared with TRBD1. This CDR3 region has 13 residues. CDR1 and CDR2 (germline): SQVTM, ANQGSEA. Trimming took 3 bases from V and 6 from J; bases not matched to a gene: 5. Written as DNA, the CDR3 is TGCAGCGTTGAGGGACAGGGATTCCATGGCTACACCTTC. This encodes CSVEGQGFHGYTF.

This clonotype has only a few counts. J is TRBJ2-7 and V is TRBV7-2; TRBD1 aligns across 8 bases. The J segment lost 7 bases and the V segment lost 6 bases, leaving 8 bases of the junction unmatched. CDR3 length: 13 residues. Looked up from germline, CDR1 is SGHTA and CDR2 is FQGNSA. CDR3 loop: CASRERTGKEQYF. CDR3 nucleotide sequence: TGTGCCAGCAGGGAACGGACAGGGAAAGAGCAGTACTTC.

This clonotype was seen ten or more times. The chain employs TRBV12-3 or TRBV12-4 and TRBJ2-7; possible D gene TRBD1, 5 bases. The V gene lost 8 bases and the J gene lost 3 bases, with 14 bases spanning the gap. The CDR3 runs 13 residues. CDR3 in amino acids: CASQGGRYYEQYF. CDR3 coding DNA: TGTGCCAGCCAGGGTGGCAGATACTACGAGCAGTACTTC.

This clonotype was recorded a few times. The CDR3 sequence: CASGFASGYEQYF. In DNA form, the CDR3 reads TGTGCTAGTGGTTTCGCGTCCGGCTACGAGCAGTACTTC. This sequence joins TRBV12-5 and TRBJ2-7; the D is unclear. The CDR3 runs 13 residues. Germline-derived CDR1 and CDR2 are LGHNT and FRNRAP. The V gene lost 3 bases and the J gene lost 3 bases, with 9 bases spanning the gap. The full variable domain, in which reference TRBV12-5 and TRBJ2-7 provide the parts outside the CDR3, is DARVTQTPRHKVTEMGQEVTMRCQPILGHNTVFWYRQTMMQGLELLAYFRNRAPLDDSGMPKDRFSAEMPDATLATLKIQPSEPRDSAVYFCASGFASGYEQYFGPGTRLTVT.

This clonotype was seen more than once but under ten times. The chain recombines TRBV12-3 or TRBV12-4 with TRBJ2-5; D gene unclear. V was clipped by 3 bases and J by 3 bases, with 8 bases between them. The CDR3 length is 13 residues. In nucleotides, the CDR3 is TGTGCCAGCAGTTTGCGACTCGAAGAGACCCAGTACTTC. Protein: CASSLRLEETQYF.

This clonotype was observed a few times. The V gene is TRBV20-1, the J gene TRBJ1-1, with TRBD1 identical over 7 bases. This CDR3 region has 12 residues. V lost 8 bases, J lost 8 bases, and 11 bases stayed unmatched. Germline loops: CDR1 DFQATT, CDR2 SNEGSKA (reference sequence). The CDR3 spells CSPFNRGLEAFF. For the CDR3, the DNA is TGCAGTCCCTTTAACAGGGGCCTCGAAGCTTTCTTT.

This clonotype was found a few times. The rearrangement joins TRBV3-1 to TRBJ2-2; D remains ambiguous. Germline V gives CDR1 LGHDT, CDR2 YNNKEL (reference sequence). V was trimmed by 0 bases and J by 4 bases, leaving 15 bases between them. The CDR3 totals 17 residues. The CDR3 spells CASSQELGRMGTGELFF. The CDR3 DNA follows: TGTGCCAGCAGCCAAGAGCTTGGGCGCATGGGCACCGGGGAGCTGTTTTTT.

There are many counts of this clonotype. J is TRBJ2-7 and V is TRBV2; TRBD2 aligns across 10 bases. Germline V gene lookup returns CDR1 SNHLY and CDR2 FYNNEI. This CDR3 is built from 17 residues. V lost 1 base, J lost 3 bases, and 9 bases stayed unmatched. This chain's CDR3 is CASSEGPSAGGFYEQYF. The CDR3 bases are TGTGCCAGCAGTGAAGGCCCCTCAGCGGGGGGGTTCTACGAGCAGTACTTC.

The chain employs TRBV30 and TRBJ2-1; the D is unclear. The V and J ends lost 2 bases and 0 bases respectively, with 8 bases between them. The CDR3 runs to 14 residues. CDR1 and CDR2 (germline): GTSNPN, SVGIG (reference sequence). Here the CDR3 DNA reads TGTGCCTGGAGTAGGAGCTCCTCCTACAATGAGCAGTTCTTC. This encodes CAWSRSSSYNEQFF. The variable domain in full, completed from reference TRBV30 and TRBJ2-1, reads SQTIHQWPATLVQPVGSPLSLECTVEGTSNPNLYWYRQAAGRGLQLLFYSVGIGQISSEVPQNLSASRPQDRQFILSSKKLLLSDSGFYLCAWSRSSSYNEQFFGPGTRLTVL.

This clonotype has a count of ten or more. The rearrangement uses TRBV20-1 and TRBJ1-4; D remains unclear. The germline gives CDR1 DFQATT, CDR2 SNEGSKA (reference sequence). This CDR3 is built from 17 residues. CDR3 sequence (DNA): TGCAGCGGCGCTACATGGACGGACGGAGCAACTAATGAAAAACTGTTTTTT. Translated: CSGATWTDGATNEKLFF.

The V and J genes are TRBV9 and TRBJ2-1; TRBD2 matches at 8 bases. After removal of 0 bases from V and 15 bases from J, the junction contained 5 bases not matched to a gene. The germline V gene has CDR1 SGDLS and CDR2 YYNGEE. This CDR3 region has 12 residues. The CDR3 bases are TGTGCCAGCAGCGTAGAAGGGACTAGGCCGTTCTTC. Translated, it gives CASSVEGTRPFF.

This clonotype was detected a few times. The rearrangement links TRBV5-1 to TRBJ2-5; 14 bases fit TRBD2. CDR3 size: 19 residues. The trim removed 0 bases at V and 2 bases at J, leaving 9 bases unmatched. Per the germline V gene, CDR1 is SGHRS and CDR2 is YFSETQ. Written as DNA, the CDR3 is TGCGCCAGCAGCTTGGTACCCCCGACTAGCGGGGGGGTACAAGAGACCCAGTACTTC. This gives the protein CASSLVPPTSGGVQETQYF. Variable domain in full (rest from reference TRBV5-1 and TRBJ2-5): KAGVTQTPRYLIKTRGQQVTLSCSPISGHRSVSWYQQTPGQGLQFLFEYFSETQRNKGNFPGRFSGRQFSNSRSEMNVSTLELGDSALYLCASSLVPPTSGGVQETQYFGPGTRLLVL.

Comments on this clonotype: At one of its ends the junction is not consistent with the germline gene, which may arise from a read error. V is TRBV3-1 and J is TRBJ1-2; 7 bases fit TRBD1. Germline loops: CDR1 LGHDT, CDR2 YNNKEL (reference sequence). The CDR3 spans 14 residues. The CDR3 here is CASTQTPQGDGYTF. CDR3 nucleotide sequence: TGTGCCAGCACCCAAACACCCCAGGGGGACGGCTACACCTTC.

The chain recombines TRBV27 with TRBJ2-7; D possibly corresponds to TRBD1 (5 bases). Germline-derived CDR1 and CDR2 are MNHEY and SMNVEV (reference sequence). Between the trimmed V and J ends, which lost 7 bases and 3 bases, there was a span of 19 bases. The CDR3 sequence is 15 residues long. The DNA of the CDR3 is TGTGCCAGCATTAGACGGCGAAGGGGAAACTACGAGCAGTACTTC. It encodes CASIRRRRGNYEQYF.